What follows are 10 T cell receptor beta chains derived from one specimen sequenced in a study of blood T cell repertoires in COVID-19. Sequencing used immunoSEQ multiplex PCR; TCRdb keeps in-frame clones, though not all of them. This sample yields roughly 250,000 clones, of which roughly 84% are seen a single time; around 3.6% belongs to the top ten. Source material: peripheral blood. The receptors here all came from a woman aged 40 to 50 with active or convalescent COVID-19.

This clone came up a few times. In the same sample, other DNA sequences code for this CDR3. This chain uses TRBV12-3 or TRBV12-4 with TRBJ1-5, with 9 bases lining up with TRBD1. CDR3 size: 12 residues. V lost 8 bases and J lost 5; bases outside the gene matches: 1. CDR3 sequence (DNA): TGTGCCAGCGGACAGGGGTATCAGCCCCAGCATTTT. Translating it yields CASGQGYQPQHF.

This CDR3 is CASSPGTGEDTEAFF. The CDR3 DNA reads TGTGCCAGCAGCCCGGGGACAGGGGAAGACACTGAAGCTTTCTTT. The genes are TRBV4-2 and TRBJ1-1, with 10 bases identical to TRBD1. The ends lost 4 bases at V and 3 bases at J; junction bases unmatched: 5. The CDR3 sequence is 15 residues long. Germline CDR1 and CDR2: LGHNA and YNFKEQ.

The chain uses TRBV5-1 and TRBJ1-2, with 8 bases aligning to TRBD1. With 0 bases clipped from V and 6 bases from J, the junction kept 4 bases outside the gene matches. The CDR3 runs to 14 residues. Germline CDR1 and CDR2: SGHRS and YFSETQ. This CDR3 reads CASSLDGQGNGYTF. The CDR3 DNA follows: TGCGCCAGCAGCTTGGATGGACAGGGCAATGGCTACACCTTC.

V is TRBV5-6 and J is TRBJ2-7, with D hard to call. This CDR3 spans 15 amino acids. CDR1 SGHDT and CDR2 YYEEEE come from the germline V gene. V dropped 1 base and J dropped 2 bases, with 13 bases sitting between them. CDR3 sequence: CASSLSSSFPYEQYF. The CDR3 DNA reads TGTGCCAGCAGCTTGAGTTCTAGTTTCCCCTACGAGCAGTACTTC.

This clone was observed a few times. The rearrangement links TRBV6-5 to TRBJ1-1, with a tentative D call TRBD1 (6 bases). V dropped 6 bases and J dropped 11 bases, with 13 bases sitting between them. Germline CDR1 reads MNHEY; CDR2 reads SVGAGI. The CDR3 consists of 11 residues. The CDR3 bases are TGTGCCAGCAGGAACAGGGTATCGGCTTTCTTT. Translation: CASRNRVSAFF.

The V and J genes are TRBV5-1 and TRBJ1-6; 7 nucleotides match TRBD1. J was trimmed by 7 bases and V by 4 bases; bases with no gene match: 5. The CDR3 totals 14 residues. CDR1 is SGHRS, CDR2 YFSETQ, per germline. CDR3 nucleotides: TGCGCCAGCAGCCCCGGGACAGCGAATTCACCCCTCCACTTT. Translating gives CASSPGTANSPLHF.

This chain uses TRBV11-2 with TRBJ2-1; D is uncertain. Trimming took off 0 bases at V and 2 bases at J, with 8 bases between the two ends. The length of the CDR3 is 15 residues. Per germline, CDR1 SGHAT and CDR2 FQNNGV. The CDR3 region has the DNA TGTGCCAGCAGCTTAGAAGTAGGAGCCTACAATGAGCAGTTCTTC. It encodes CASSLEVGAYNEQFF.

The CDR3 loop reads CASSSLGGLGGYTF. The DNA for the CDR3 is TGTGCCAGCAGTTCCCTGGGGGGGCTAGGCGGCTACACCTTC. The chain employs TRBV6-2 or TRBV6-3 and TRBJ1-2; D is possibly TRBD1 (6 bases). The CDR3 extends over 14 amino acids. CDR1 and CDR2 (germline): MNHEY, SVGEGT. The V gene lost 4 bases and the J gene lost 8 bases, with 17 bases spanning the gap.

The J gene is TRBJ1-6, the V gene TRBV7-6; 9 bases agree with TRBD1. Germline CDR1 and CDR2: SGHVS and FNYEAQ. The V segment lost 1 base and the J segment 4 bases; nucleotides outside the gene matches: 2. The CDR3 is 16 amino acids. The CDR3 coding sequence is TGTGCCAGCAGCTTAGGTGGACAGGGGTATAATTCACCCCTCCACTTT. As protein: CASSLGGQGYNSPLHF.

This clone was observed a few times. The identical CDR3 is also encoded by other nucleotide sequences in the sample. This chain links TRBV19 with TRBJ1-5, with TRBD1 identical over 9 bases. Germline V lookup: CDR1 LNHDA, CDR2 SQIVND (reference sequence). The CDR3 totals 14 residues. Trimming took 5 bases from V and 4 from J; bases not matched to a gene: 3. The CDR3 DNA follows: TGTGCCAGTAGTCGACAGGGGGGAAATCAGCCCCAGCATTTT. Protein: CASSRQGGNQPQHF. Full variable domain (rest looked up from reference TRBV19 and TRBJ1-5): DGGITQSPKYLFRKEGQNVTLSCEQNLNHDAMYWYRQDPGQGLRLIYYSQIVNDFQKGDIAEGYSVSREKKESFPLTVTSAQKNPTAFYLCASSRQGGNQPQHFGDGTRLSIL.